This note documents a single T cell receptor beta chain sequence. The V and J ends lost 2 bases and 5 bases, in that order; junction bases with no gene match: 3. Germline loops: CDR1 KGHDR, CDR2 SFDVKD. The CDR3 loop spans 15 amino acids. The data derive from a study of blood T cell repertoires in COVID-19. Background on the study: Samples came from the United States, Italy and Spain, spanning acute and convalescent COVID-19. Sample material is recorded as cDNA or gDNA derived from T cells, B-cell-depleted T cells, or PBMCs.

In the study's own analysis: Nucleated cell number was recorded as an estimate derived from reference gene primer amplification. The method was immunoSEQ multiplex PCR; TCRdb's version includes in-frame clones alone and lacks a portion of them. D and trimming come from the DNA, and the V and J calls and clone size come from that table. The data show about 26,000 clones, with about 90% seen just once and about 3% held by the top ten. The chain links TRBV24-1 to TRBJ1-5, with 9 bases identical to TRBD1. Sequenced sample: peripheral blood. This TCR derives from a human donor in a cohort sampled during active COVID-19. As DNA, the CDR3 is TGTGCCACCAGTGATTCGGGACAGGGTTATCAGCCCCAGCATTTT. Its protein product is CATSDSGQGYQPQHF.